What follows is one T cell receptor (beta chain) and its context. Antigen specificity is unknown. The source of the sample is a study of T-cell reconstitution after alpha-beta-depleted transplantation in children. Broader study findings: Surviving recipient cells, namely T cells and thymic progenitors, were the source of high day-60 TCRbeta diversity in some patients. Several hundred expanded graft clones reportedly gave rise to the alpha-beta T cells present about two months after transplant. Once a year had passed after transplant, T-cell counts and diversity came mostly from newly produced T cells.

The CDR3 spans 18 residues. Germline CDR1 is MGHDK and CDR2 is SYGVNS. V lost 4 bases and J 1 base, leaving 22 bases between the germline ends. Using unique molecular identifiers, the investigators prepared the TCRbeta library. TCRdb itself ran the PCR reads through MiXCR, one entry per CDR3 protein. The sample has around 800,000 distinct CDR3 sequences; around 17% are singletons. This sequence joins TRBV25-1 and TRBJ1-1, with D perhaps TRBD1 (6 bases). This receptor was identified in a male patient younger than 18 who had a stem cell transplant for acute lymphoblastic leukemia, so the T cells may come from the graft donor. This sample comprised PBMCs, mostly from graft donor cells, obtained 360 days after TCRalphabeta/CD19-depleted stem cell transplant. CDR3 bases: TGTGCCAGCAGTGTTAGCCCCGATGAACGGGGGCCGAACACTGAAGCTTTCTTT. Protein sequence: CASSVSPDERGPNTEAFF.